Detailed here is one TCR beta chain. The antigen remains undetermined. With V trimmed by 4 bases and J by 12 bases, 8 bases remained unmatched. The CDR3 consists of 15 residues. Germline assignment: CDR1 KGHDR and CDR2 SFDVKD. This sample was included in a study of CD8+CD57+ T cells in acquired aplastic anemia. Looking at the study overall: Recorded DNA amounts for sorted CD4+ and CD8+ cells had an average of around 3 ug. The study obtained 9 million to 13 million reads on average for CD4+ cells from healthy donors. Study results and limitations: CD8+ Simpson's diversity in patients was not significantly different from that in controls. The number of CD8+ CDR3 sequences shared by patients and controls was twenty-nine.

The template for TCR beta VDJ and CDR3 sequence profiling was genomic DNA. MiXCR was run by TCRdb on the reads, yielding one entry per CDR3 protein. The sample records approximately 200,000 distinct CDR3 sequences, about 59% being singletons. V gene TRBV24-1 combines with J gene TRBJ2-1; 13 bases align to TRBD2. Sequenced: sorted CD4+, CD8+, or CD8+CD57+ T cells (not recorded which) from PBMCs. This receptor was taken from a human donor in good health. The CDR3 DNA reads TGTGCCACCAGTGAACACTCGGGACTAGCGGGAACGCAGTTCTTC. It specifies CATSEHSGLAGTQFF.